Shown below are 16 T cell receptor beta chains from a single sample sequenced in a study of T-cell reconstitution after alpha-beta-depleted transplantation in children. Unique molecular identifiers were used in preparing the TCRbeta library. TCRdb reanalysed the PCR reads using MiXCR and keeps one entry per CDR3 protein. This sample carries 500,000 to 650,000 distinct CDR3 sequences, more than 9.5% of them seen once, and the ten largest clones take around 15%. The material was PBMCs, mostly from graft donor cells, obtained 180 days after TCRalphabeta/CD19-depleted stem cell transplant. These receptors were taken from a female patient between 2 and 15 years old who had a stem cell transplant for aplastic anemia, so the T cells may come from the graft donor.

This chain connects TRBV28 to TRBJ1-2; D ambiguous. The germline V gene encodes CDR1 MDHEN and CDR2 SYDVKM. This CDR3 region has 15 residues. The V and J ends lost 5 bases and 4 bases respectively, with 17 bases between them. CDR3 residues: CASSSSGVPRYGYTF. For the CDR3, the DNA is TGTGCCAGCAGTAGCTCTGGGGTCCCACGCTATGGCTACACCTTC.

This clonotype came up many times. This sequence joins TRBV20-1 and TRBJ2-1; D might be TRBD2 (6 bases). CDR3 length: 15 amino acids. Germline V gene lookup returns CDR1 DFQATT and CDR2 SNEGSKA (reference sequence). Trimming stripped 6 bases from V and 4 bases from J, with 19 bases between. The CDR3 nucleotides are TGCAGTGCGCCGCAAGGTAGCGGATTATACAATGAGCAGTTCTTC. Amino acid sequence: CSAPQGSGLYNEQFF.

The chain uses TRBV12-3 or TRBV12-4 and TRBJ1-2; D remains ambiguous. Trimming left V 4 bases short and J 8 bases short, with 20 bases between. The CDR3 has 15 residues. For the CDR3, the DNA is TGTGCCAGCAGTTCGTCGCCCTTATCGAAAATGGGCTACACCTTC. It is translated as CASSSSPLSKMGYTF.

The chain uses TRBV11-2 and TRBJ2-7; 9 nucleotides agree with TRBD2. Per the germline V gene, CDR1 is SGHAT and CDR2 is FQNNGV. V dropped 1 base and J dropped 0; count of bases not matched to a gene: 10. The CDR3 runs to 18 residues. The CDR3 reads CASSLVMASGDSSYEQYV. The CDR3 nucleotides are TGTGCCAGCAGCTTAGTAATGGCTAGCGGGGATAGCTCCTACGAGCAGTACGTC.

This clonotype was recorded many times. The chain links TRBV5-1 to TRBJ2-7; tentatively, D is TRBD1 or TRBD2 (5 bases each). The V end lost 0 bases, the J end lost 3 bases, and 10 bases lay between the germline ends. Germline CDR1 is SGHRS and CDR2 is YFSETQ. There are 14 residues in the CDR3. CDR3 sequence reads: CASSLAGAFYEQYF. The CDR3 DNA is TGCGCCAGCAGCTTGGCCGGGGCATTCTACGAGCAGTACTTC.

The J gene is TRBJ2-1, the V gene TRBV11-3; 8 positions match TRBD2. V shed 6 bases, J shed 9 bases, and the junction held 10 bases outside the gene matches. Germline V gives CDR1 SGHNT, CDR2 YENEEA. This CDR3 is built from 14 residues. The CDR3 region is CASRPRGREAEQFF. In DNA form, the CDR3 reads TGTGCCAGCAGGCCACGTGGGCGGGAGGCTGAGCAGTTCTTC.

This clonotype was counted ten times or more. This CDR3 is CASRFGGNFYGYTF. CDR3 DNA: TGTGCCAGCAGATTTGGAGGAAACTTCTATGGCTACACCTTC. This chain joins TRBV12-3 or TRBV12-4 and TRBJ1-2; D is uncertain. The CDR3 is 14 residues long. The V gene lost 6 bases and the J gene lost 4 bases, with 15 bases spanning the gap.

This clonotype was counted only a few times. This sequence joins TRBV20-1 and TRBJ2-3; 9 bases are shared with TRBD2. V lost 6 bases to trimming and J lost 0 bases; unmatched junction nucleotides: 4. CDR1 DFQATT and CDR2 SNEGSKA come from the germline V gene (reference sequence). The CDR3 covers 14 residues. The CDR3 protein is CSALAGSSTDTQYF. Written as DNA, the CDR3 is TGCAGTGCCCTAGCGGGGTCTAGCACAGATACGCAGTATTTT.

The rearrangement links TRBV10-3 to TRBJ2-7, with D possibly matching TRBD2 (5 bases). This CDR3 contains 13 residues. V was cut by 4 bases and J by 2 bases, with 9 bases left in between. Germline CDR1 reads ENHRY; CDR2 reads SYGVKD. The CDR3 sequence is CAISAEATYEQYV. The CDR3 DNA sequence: TGTGCCATCAGTGCGGAGGCCACCTACGAGCAGTACGTC.

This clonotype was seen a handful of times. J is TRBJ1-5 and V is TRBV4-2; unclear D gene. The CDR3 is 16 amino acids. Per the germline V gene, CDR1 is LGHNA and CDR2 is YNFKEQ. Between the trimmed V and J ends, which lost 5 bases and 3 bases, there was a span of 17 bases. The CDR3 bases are TGTGCCAGCAGCTCATTAAGGACGTCTTTCAATCAGCCCCAGCATTTT. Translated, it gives CASSSLRTSFNQPQHF.

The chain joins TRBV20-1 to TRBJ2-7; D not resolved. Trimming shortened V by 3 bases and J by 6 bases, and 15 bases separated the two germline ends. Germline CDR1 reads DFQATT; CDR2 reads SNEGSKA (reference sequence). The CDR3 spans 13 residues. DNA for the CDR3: TGCAGTGCTAGCGGTCCGCCGATCGGCGAGCAGTACTTC. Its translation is CSASGPPIGEQYF.

The CDR3: CASSLSGWAHYGYTF. In nucleotides, the CDR3 is TGTGCCAGCAGCTTGTCAGGGTGGGCGCACTATGGCTACACCTTC. This chain links TRBV5-8 with TRBJ1-2, with D possibly TRBD1 on 5 matching bases. Germline V gene sequence: CDR1 SGHTS, CDR2 YDEGEE. Trimming cost V 1 base and J 3 bases, with 13 bases left between them. The CDR3 contains 15 residues.

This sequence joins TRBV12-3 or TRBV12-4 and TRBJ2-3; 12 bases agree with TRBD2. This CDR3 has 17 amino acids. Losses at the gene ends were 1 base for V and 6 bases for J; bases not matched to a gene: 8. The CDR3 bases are TGTGCCAGCAGTTTAGGCCCGACTAGCGGGAGTGTGGATACGCAGTATTTT. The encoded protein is CASSLGPTSGSVDTQYF.

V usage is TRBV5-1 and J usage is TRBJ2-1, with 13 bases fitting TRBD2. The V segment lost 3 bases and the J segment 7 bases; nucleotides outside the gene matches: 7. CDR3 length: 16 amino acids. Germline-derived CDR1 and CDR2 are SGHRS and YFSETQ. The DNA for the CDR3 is TGCGCCAGCAGCTGGCCGGGACTAGCGGGACTTAATGAGCAGTTCTTC. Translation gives CASSWPGLAGLNEQFF.

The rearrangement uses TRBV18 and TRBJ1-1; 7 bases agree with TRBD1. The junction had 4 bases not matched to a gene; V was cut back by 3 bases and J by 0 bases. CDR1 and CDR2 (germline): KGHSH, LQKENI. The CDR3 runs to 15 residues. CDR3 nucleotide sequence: TGTGCCAGCTCACCCCACAGGGGATTGAACACTGAAGCTTTCTTT. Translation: CASSPHRGLNTEAFF.

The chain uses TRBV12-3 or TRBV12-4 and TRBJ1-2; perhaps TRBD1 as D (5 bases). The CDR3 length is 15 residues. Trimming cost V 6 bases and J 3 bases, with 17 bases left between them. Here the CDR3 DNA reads TGTGCCAGCAGCGCGGGAGGGGCTTATCACTATGGCTACACCTTC. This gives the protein CASSAGGAYHYGYTF.